This record concerns one T cell receptor (beta chain) sequence. The target antigen is unknown. Germline loops: CDR1 SSHAT, CDR2 FNYEAQ (reference sequence). CDR3 size: 15 residues. Trimming shortened V by 10 bases and J by 0 bases, and 15 bases separated the two germline ends. Profiling relied on immunoSEQ multiplex PCR, and the TCRdb table lists in-frame clones only, not all of them. Among 65,000 to 90,000 clones, more than 90% were seen once, and the ten largest hold 2% to 3%. These data come from a study of T cell clones after liver transplantation. Study at large: As an antigen-independent comparator, third-party-reactive TCRbeta sequences came from pre-transplant mixed lymphocyte reactions. Three of the eight recipients were HCV-positive; the rest had non-autoimmune, non-viral transplant indications. Notes on the study in general: Rather than being deleted, graft donor-reactive T cells may have moved into the graft. Post-transplant time points were not standardized, so conclusions are preliminary.

The sample consisted of CD4+ T cells from blood, taken before liver transplant. The receptor was derived from a human donor who received a liver transplant. This chain links TRBV7-7 with TRBJ2-2; no clear D. In DNA form, the CDR3 reads TGTGCCACACGACCGGAGACCACGAACACCGGGGAGCTGTTTTTT. Translated: CATRPETTNTGELFF.